The entry that follows covers one TCR beta chain sequence. The repertoire was sequenced with immunoSEQ multiplex PCR; TCRdb's copy has only in-frame clones and lacks some. The sample records approximately 100,000 clones, around nine tenths being singletons. The data derive from a study of T cell responses to AZD1222 COVID-19 vaccine. This CDR3 comprises 12 residues. The clonotype originates from an adult in good health. The source material was peripheral blood, sampled on day 0 of AZD1222 vaccination. This sequence joins TRBV21-1 and TRBJ2-5. TRBV21-1 is given as a pseudogene. The DNA of the CDR3 is TGTGCCAGCAGCAAAGTAAAGGAGACCCAGTACTTC. This encodes CASSKVKETQYF.